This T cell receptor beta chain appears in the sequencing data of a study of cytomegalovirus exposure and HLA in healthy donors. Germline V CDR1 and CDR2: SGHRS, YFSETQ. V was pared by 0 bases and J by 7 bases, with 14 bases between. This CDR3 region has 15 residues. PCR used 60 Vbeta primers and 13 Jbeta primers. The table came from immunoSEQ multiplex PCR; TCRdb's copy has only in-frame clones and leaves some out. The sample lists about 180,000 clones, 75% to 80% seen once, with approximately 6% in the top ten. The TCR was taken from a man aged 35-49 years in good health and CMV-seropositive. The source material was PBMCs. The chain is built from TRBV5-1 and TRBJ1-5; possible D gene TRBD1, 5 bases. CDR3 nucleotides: TGCGCCAGCAGCTTGGATTTCGGGGCGGGGCAGCCCCAGCATTTT. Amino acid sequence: CASSLDFGAGQPQHF.